Each of the 30 T cell receptor beta chains below was sequenced from the same sample in a study of identical twins' blood T cells. TCRdb passed the 5' RACE reads through MiXCR, listing each CDR3 protein once. The sample consists of 400,000 or so distinct CDR3 sequences, about 28% of them appearing once. The sample consisted of PBMCs. These TCRs come from a woman aged 18-49 years in good health.

This chain uses TRBV11-2 with TRBJ2-3; unclear D gene. Germline V gene sequence: CDR1 SGHAT, CDR2 FQNNGV. V was pared by 5 bases and J by 10 bases, with 13 bases between. CDR3 length equals 12 residues. The CDR3 DNA reads as TGTGCCAGCAGCACCGGGTTATACGCGCAGTATTTT. This sequence encodes CASSTGLYAQYF.

At least ten counts were recorded for this clonotype. The chain is built from TRBV29-1 and TRBJ1-5; D is unresolved. Germline loops: CDR1 SQVTM, CDR2 ANQGSEA. The V and J ends lost 4 bases and 1 base respectively, with 8 bases between them. The CDR3 loop spans 13 amino acids. The DNA of the CDR3 is TGCAGCGTTGCACCCGGGAGCAATCAGCCCCAGCATTTT. This encodes CSVAPGSNQPQHF. Together with reference TRBV29-1 and TRBJ1-5, the CDR3 gives the full variable domain: SAVISQKPSRDICQRGTSLTIQCQVDSQVTMMFWYRQQPGQSLTLIATANQGSEATYESGFVIDKFPISRPNLTFSTLTVSNMSPEDSSIYLCSVAPGSNQPQHFGDGTRLSIL.

This clonotype was recorded a few times. The rearrangement links TRBV12-3 or TRBV12-4 to TRBJ1-1; 7 positions match TRBD1. The CDR3 spans 17 residues. J lost 4 bases, V lost 4 bases, and 15 bases had no gene match. CDR3 sequence reads: CASSSRYGLRGPTEAFF. The DNA for the CDR3 is TGTGCCAGCAGTTCACGATACGGGTTAAGGGGGCCCACTGAAGCTTTCTTT.

The V gene is TRBV10-2, the J gene TRBJ1-1; tentative D call: TRBD1 (5 bases). The CDR3 totals 14 residues. V lost 7 bases and J 0 bases, leaving 12 bases between the germline ends. Germline loops: CDR1 WSHSY, CDR2 SAAADI. The CDR3 sequence: CASKDGGLNTEAFF. The CDR3 region has the DNA TGCGCCAGCAAGGATGGGGGACTGAACACTGAAGCTTTCTTT.

This clonotype has a handful of counts. The V and J genes are TRBV6-6 and TRBJ1-1; possible D gene TRBD1, 6 bases. CDR3 length: 13 residues. Germline V gives CDR1 MNHNY, CDR2 SVGAGI (reference sequence). V was trimmed by 5 bases and J by 3 bases, leaving 10 bases between them. CDR3 residues: CASSPWTDTEAFF. The CDR3 DNA follows: TGTGCCAGCAGTCCGTGGACAGACACTGAAGCTTTCTTT.

This clonotype has more than one count but fewer than ten. The chain couples TRBV20-1 to TRBJ2-5, with D maybe TRBD2 (6 bases). This CDR3 comprises 14 residues. V dropped 0 bases and J dropped 5 bases, with 13 bases sitting between them. From germline, CDR1 is DFQATT and CDR2 SNEGSKA (reference sequence). CDR3 DNA: TGCAGTGCTAGAGATCCCCTCGGGAGTGAGACCCAGTACTTC. Translated, it gives CSARDPLGSETQYF.

As to this clonotype: This clone may be a read error of a much larger clone one base away. The chain has TRBV5-1 and TRBJ1-4; unclear D gene. Germline CDR1 is SGHRS and CDR2 is YFSETQ. The CDR3 consists of 14 residues. DNA for the CDR3: TGCGCCAGCAGAGAGAGTCTCCGGAATGAAAGACTGTTTTTT. Protein product: CASRESLRNERLFF.

This clonotype was seen a handful of times. The gene calls are TRBV30 and TRBJ1-3, with unresolved D. Trimming removed 1 base at V and 0 bases at J, with 4 bases between. The CDR3 is 13 amino acids. Germline loops: CDR1 GTSNPN, CDR2 SVGIG (reference sequence). Here the CDR3 DNA reads TGTGCCTGGAGTGACAGCTCTGGAAACACCATATATTTT. Translating it yields CAWSDSSGNTIYF.

This clonotype was counted a few times. The chain combines TRBV5-1 with TRBJ1-1; no clear D. The CDR3 covers 14 residues. Germline CDR1 and CDR2: SGHRS and YFSETQ. Between the trimmed V and J ends, which lost 5 bases and 4 bases, there was a span of 15 bases. The CDR3 is CASSRANGATEAFF. CDR3 in DNA: TGCGCCAGCAGTAGGGCGAACGGAGCCACTGAAGCTTTCTTT.

Note on this clonotype: This may arise from a read error, as a much more abundant clone is one base away. The chain's CDR3 is CASSRNMETEAFF. CDR3 nucleotide sequence: TGTGCCAGCAGCCGAAACATGGAAACTGAAGCTTTCTTT. The chain is built from TRBV2 and TRBJ1-1; D gene ambiguous. Germline V gene lookup returns CDR1 SNHLY and CDR2 FYNNEI. The ends were cut back, 6 bases at V and 5 bases at J, with 13 bases in the middle. The CDR3 is 13 residues long. The full variable domain, rest sourced from reference TRBV2 and TRBJ1-1, is EPEVTQTPSHQVTQMGQEVILRCVPISNHLYFYWYRQILGQKVEFLVSFYNNEISEKSEIFDDQFSVERPDGSNFTLKIRSTKLEDSAMYFCASSRNMETEAFFGQGTRLTVV.

This clonotype was found many times. The genes are TRBV10-3 and TRBJ1-1, with D unclear. The CDR3 is 12 amino acids. Germline V gives CDR1 ENHRY, CDR2 SYGVKD. V gave up 7 bases and J gave up 7 bases, with 13 bases separating them. The CDR3 coding sequence is TGTGCCATCAACAACGGGAGTCTTGAAGCTTTCTTT. It is translated as CAINNGSLEAFF.

The J gene is TRBJ2-2, the V gene TRBV10-3; the D gene is possibly TRBD1 (6 bases). The V gene's germline CDR1 is ENHRY and CDR2 SYGVKD. V was trimmed by 8 bases and J by 1 base, leaving 11 bases between them. The CDR3 is made up of 14 amino acids. CDR3 sequence reads: CAIAGTQNTGELFF. In DNA form, the CDR3 reads TGTGCCATCGCCGGGACACAGAACACCGGGGAGCTGTTTTTT.

The V gene is TRBV14, the J gene TRBJ1-1, with D uncertain. Germline-derived CDR1 and CDR2 are SGHDN and FVKESK. V gave up 2 bases and J gave up 2 bases, with 6 bases separating them. CDR3 length: 13 residues. Here the CDR3 DNA reads TGTGCCAGCAGCCAACAGGTTAACACTGAAGCTTTCTTT. This encodes CASSQQVNTEAFF.

The sample holds a few counts of this clonotype. The V gene is TRBV9, the J gene TRBJ2-3; D call uncertain. Trimming took off 0 bases at V and 2 bases at J, with 4 bases between the two ends. Germline V lookup: CDR1 SGDLS, CDR2 YYNGEE. The CDR3 is 13 amino acids. The CDR3 reads CASSVELTDTQYF. Here the CDR3 DNA reads TGTGCCAGCAGCGTAGAACTCACAGATACGCAGTATTTT.

The rearrangement joins TRBV10-3 to TRBJ2-7; no reliable D call. Germline V gene lookup returns CDR1 ENHRY and CDR2 SYGVKD. This CDR3 spans 11 amino acids. V shed 6 bases and J shed 3 bases, with 6 bases lying between them. This CDR3 reads CAIRERYEQYF. The CDR3 DNA is TGTGCCATCAGGGAACGCTACGAGCAGTACTTC.

Remarks on this clonotype: One end of the junction is discordant with germline, which a read error may explain. The chain recombines TRBV5-1 with TRBJ1-1; tentative D call: TRBD1 (6 bases). Germline CDR1 is SGHRS and CDR2 is YFSETQ. CDR3 length: 12 residues. The CDR3 spells CAGSRGAGEAFF. The CDR3 coding sequence is TGCGCCGGCAGCCGGGGGGCAGGGGAGGCTTTCTTT.

The chain combines TRBV10-3 with TRBJ2-2, with D possibly called TRBD1 or TRBD2 (6 bases each). This CDR3 has 15 residues. The germline V gene has CDR1 ENHRY and CDR2 SYGVKD. Trimming took 6 bases from V and 3 from J, leaving 14 bases between them. CDR3 bases: TGTGCCATCAGCCCGTCGAGGGGGGACACCGGGGAGCTGTTTTTT. Amino acid sequence: CAISPSRGDTGELFF.

The table lists this clonotype with a few counts. V gene TRBV9 combines with J gene TRBJ2-1, with 9 bases identical to TRBD2. J gave up 7 bases and V 6 bases, and 8 bases lay outside the gene matches. Germline-derived CDR1 and CDR2 are SGDLS and YYNGEE. The CDR3 is 14 residues long. The CDR3 DNA is TGTGCCAGCAACGCGCTAGCGGGAATAAATGAGCAGTTCTTC. Translated: CASNALAGINEQFF.

The V gene is TRBV2, the J gene TRBJ1-3, with TRBD1 as a possible D gene (5 bases). This CDR3 is 14 amino acids long. CDR1 is SNHLY and CDR2 is FYNNEI in the germline V gene. The V and J ends lost 3 bases and 3 bases respectively, with 9 bases between them. The CDR3 region is CASSDRGNGNTIYF. The CDR3, as DNA: TGTGCCAGCAGTGATAGGGGAAATGGAAACACCATATATTTT.

There are many counts of this clonotype. The chain combines TRBV7-9 with TRBJ1-2; the match to TRBD1 covers 7 bases. V lost 4 bases to trimming and J lost 4 bases; unmatched junction nucleotides: 6. The CDR3 contains 14 residues. Germline CDR1 reads SEHNR; CDR2 reads FQNEAQ (reference sequence). The CDR3, as DNA: TGTGCCAGCAGCTATTCGGACAGGCCCTATGGCTACACCTTC. Its protein is CASSYSDRPYGYTF.

A word on this clonotype: One end of the junction fails to match germline, which may point to a read error. The chain combines TRBV10-3 with TRBJ2-2; D unclear. This CDR3 comprises 12 residues. Germline CDR1 and CDR2: ENHRY and SYGVKD. CDR3 DNA sequence: TGTGCCATCAGAAGGAACACCTGGGAGCTGTTTTTT. It encodes CAIRRNTWELFF.

Concerning this clonotype itself: Sequence at one end of the junction differs from germline and may be a read error. CDR3 protein: CAGSDYIGQTEAFF. The DNA of the CDR3 is TGTGCCGGCAGTGATTATATAGGACAGACTGAGGCTTTCTTT. The genes are TRBV25-1 and TRBJ1-1, with D tentatively TRBD1 (6 bases). Per the germline V gene, CDR1 is MGHDK and CDR2 is SYGVNS. This CDR3 is built from 14 residues.

CDR3 protein: CASAAGRVNTEAFF. The CDR3 DNA follows: TGTGCCAGCGCCGCCGGACGGGTGAACACTGAAGCTTTCTTT. J is TRBJ1-1 and V is TRBV2, with D unresolved. The CDR3 loop spans 14 amino acids. Germline CDR1 SNHLY, CDR2 FYNNEI. Between the trimmed V and J ends, which lost 8 bases and 0 bases, there was a span of 13 bases.

The genes are TRBV14 and TRBJ2-5; D might be TRBD2 (6 bases). The CDR3 covers 15 residues. Per germline, CDR1 SGHDN and CDR2 FVKESK. V lost 5 bases and J lost 5, with 18 bases in between. DNA of the CDR3: TGTGCCAGCAGCTCAAAGGGAGGTGAGATCGAGACCCAGTACTTC. Its translation: CASSSKGGEIETQYF.

As concerns this clonotype: Relative to the germline gene, one junction end is altered; a read error may explain this. The chain employs TRBV5-1 and TRBJ2-3; D is possibly TRBD2 (5 bases). CDR3 length equals 15 residues. Per germline, CDR1 SGHRS and CDR2 YFSETQ. CDR3 nucleotide sequence: TGCGCCATCAGCTTGGCCGAGGGTAGCACAGATACGCAGTATTTT. Its translation is CAISLAEGSTDTQYF.

This clonotype appeared a few times. This sequence joins TRBV7-2 and TRBJ1-4; D uncertain. The CDR3 totals 12 residues. CDR1 is SGHTA, CDR2 FQGNSA, per germline. V was cut by 11 bases and J by 12 bases, with 19 bases left in between. CDR3 sequence: CAGGDGRRQLFF. The CDR3 DNA follows: TGTGCCGGCGGCGACGGAAGAAGACAACTGTTTTTT.

This clonotype turned up a few times. J is TRBJ1-2 and V is TRBV18; no reliable D call. Germline V gene lookup returns CDR1 KGHSH and CDR2 LQKENI. V gave up 2 bases and J gave up 7 bases, with 8 bases separating them. The CDR3 extends over 12 amino acids. The CDR3 nucleotides read TGTGCCAGCTCACCAGGCAGGAGTGGCTACACCTTC. It translates to CASSPGRSGYTF.

The rearrangement uses TRBV2 and TRBJ1-4; D is unresolved. Germline V gene data show CDR1 as SNHLY and CDR2 as FYNNEI. The CDR3 has 13 amino acids. V gave up 8 bases and J gave up 0 bases, with 7 bases separating them. This CDR3 reads CASAGTTNEKLFF. The CDR3 DNA reads TGTGCCAGCGCCGGAACAACTAATGAAAAACTGTTTTTT.

This clonotype has just one count. The chain links TRBV5-6 to TRBJ2-5, with D uncertain. Per germline, CDR1 SGHDT and CDR2 YYEEEE. The CDR3 is 14 amino acids. V was trimmed by 0 bases and J by 7 bases, leaving 13 bases between them. The CDR3 DNA sequence: TGTGCCAGCAGCTTGGTGCCTACCACGGGGACCCAGTACTTC. Protein sequence: CASSLVPTTGTQYF.

The chain employs TRBV7-9 and TRBJ1-3; D uncertain. Germline assignment: CDR1 SEHNR and CDR2 FQNEAQ (reference sequence). The ends were cut back, 5 bases at V and 0 bases at J, with 8 bases in the middle. The CDR3 covers 14 residues. For the CDR3, the DNA is TGTGCCAGCAGCAAAACAAGCTCTGGAAACACCATATATTTT. This sequence encodes CASSKTSSGNTIYF.